These 8 T cell receptor beta chains came from one sample sequenced in a study of shared clonotypes between healthy human individuals (dated by TCRdb to 2020 to 2021). The library was produced with the immunoSEQ multiplex PCR assay. The immuneACCESS repertoire file appears here via TCRdb, limited to in-frame rearrangements. These files lack a portion of the clones; in checked studies, under half of the deficit traces to unresolved V genes, and the cause of the others is not known. This sample gives approximately 720,000 clones in total; roughly 78% of them show up just once. The leading ten clones occupy about 1.8% of the sample. Sample: memory CD4+ T cells sorted from blood. Per the publication, the cell subset or site label means: CD45RA-negative fraction. Source of these receptors: a woman in her 30s in good health.

The chain links TRBV4-1 to TRBJ2-7; TRBD2 might be the D (6 bases). Germline CDR1 and CDR2: MGHRA and YSYEKL. The CDR3 covers 14 residues. Trimming removed 1 base from V and 6 bases from J, with 13 bases in between. The CDR3 here is CASSQAGVVGEQYF. The CDR3 DNA sequence: TGCGCCAGCAGCCAAGCGGGGGTGGTGGGCGAGCAGTACTTC.

This chain connects TRBV19 to TRBJ2-7, with a tentative D call TRBD2 (6 bases). Looked up from germline, CDR1 is LNHDA and CDR2 is SQIVND (reference sequence). V was pared by 3 bases and J by 0 bases, with 15 bases between. The CDR3 has 16 residues. In nucleotides, the CDR3 is TGTGCCAGTAGTATGGGCGGGATTTCCAGCTCCTACGAGCAGTACTTC. It codes for CASSMGGISSSYEQYF.

The chain joins TRBV18 to TRBJ2-5; D remains unclear. The CDR3 runs to 14 residues. Germline-derived CDR1 and CDR2 are KGHSH and LQKENI. V lost 4 bases and J 4 bases, leaving 13 bases between the germline ends. The CDR3, as DNA: TGTGCCAGCTCACAGGGTCTTACGGCAGAGACCCAGTACTTC. Translating it yields CASSQGLTAETQYF.

This clone occurred a few times. J is TRBJ2-7 and V is TRBV29-1, with 10 bases aligning to TRBD2. V lost 7 bases, J lost 2 bases, and 2 bases stayed unmatched. The V gene's germline CDR1 is SQVTM and CDR2 ANQGSEA. CDR3 length: 12 residues. The CDR3 coding sequence is TGCAGCGCTAGCGGGAGTACCTACGAGCAGTACTTC. This translates into CSASGSTYEQYF.

This sequence joins TRBV5-4 and TRBJ2-3; TRBD2 aligns across 12 bases. The J segment lost 5 bases and the V segment lost 3 bases, leaving 7 bases of the junction unmatched. This CDR3 contains 16 residues. CDR1 is SGHNT and CDR2 is YYREEE in the germline V gene (reference sequence). The CDR3 protein is CASSYRLAGEVDTQYF. The DNA for the CDR3 is TGTGCCAGCAGCTACCGACTAGCGGGAGAAGTAGATACGCAGTATTTT.

The rearrangement joins TRBV5-1 to TRBJ2-5, with 7 bases identical to TRBD2. The length of the CDR3 is 15 residues. V trimming: 4 bases; J trimming: 4 bases; junction bases outside the gene matches: 10. In germline, CDR1 is SGHRS, CDR2 YFSETQ. The CDR3 loop reads CASSALGTGGETQYF. The DNA for the CDR3 is TGCGCCAGCAGCGCGCTGGGGACGGGAGGAGAGACCCAGTACTTC.

This chain joins TRBV7-2 and TRBJ1-2; possible D gene TRBD1, 5 bases. The CDR3 sequence is 15 residues long. V lost 5 bases, J lost 4 bases, and 17 bases lay in between. The germline CDR1 and CDR2 sequences are SGHTA and FQGNSA. The chain's CDR3 is CASSPWGGVGYGYTF. In nucleotides, the CDR3 is TGTGCCAGCAGCCCTTGGGGGGGGGTCGGCTATGGCTACACCTTC.

The gene calls are TRBV28 and TRBJ1-5, with D tentatively TRBD1 (5 bases). This CDR3 is 15 amino acids long. V was shortened by 6 bases and J by 4 bases, with 16 bases between the two germline ends. Per germline, CDR1 MDHEN and CDR2 SYDVKM. The chain's CDR3 is CASSSTSGWNQPQHF. The CDR3 DNA sequence: TGTGCCAGCAGCTCCACCTCAGGGTGGAATCAGCCCCAGCATTTT.